This T cell receptor beta chain appears in the sequencing data of a study of blood T cell repertoires in COVID-19. Turning to the study itself: Sources were T cells, B-cell-depleted T cells, or PBMCs; the material itself was cDNA or gDNA.

Only in-frame clones appear in the TCRdb table, and some are missing; sequencing was by immunoSEQ multiplex PCR. The sample holds 65,000 to 70,000 clones, roughly 79% seen once. Germline V gene data show CDR1 as SGHTS and CDR2 as YDEGEE. V was pared by 0 bases and J by 4 bases, with 13 bases between. The CDR3 has 15 amino acids. The clonotype was recovered from a man aged 60 to 69 with acute or convalescent COVID-19. The sample was peripheral blood. The V and J genes are TRBV5-8 and TRBJ1-2; D gene ambiguous. The CDR3 sequence: CASSLGQRRVYGYTF. The CDR3 DNA reads TGTGCCAGCAGCTTGGGTCAAAGGCGGGTCTATGGCTACACCTTC. Based on the CDR3 plus reference TRBV5-8 and TRBJ1-2, the full variable domain is EAGVTQSPTHLIKTRGQQATLRCSPISGHTSVYWYQQALGLGLQFLLWYDEGEERNRGNFPPRFSGRQFPNYSSELNVNALELEDSALYLCASSLGQRRVYGYTFGSGTRLTVV.